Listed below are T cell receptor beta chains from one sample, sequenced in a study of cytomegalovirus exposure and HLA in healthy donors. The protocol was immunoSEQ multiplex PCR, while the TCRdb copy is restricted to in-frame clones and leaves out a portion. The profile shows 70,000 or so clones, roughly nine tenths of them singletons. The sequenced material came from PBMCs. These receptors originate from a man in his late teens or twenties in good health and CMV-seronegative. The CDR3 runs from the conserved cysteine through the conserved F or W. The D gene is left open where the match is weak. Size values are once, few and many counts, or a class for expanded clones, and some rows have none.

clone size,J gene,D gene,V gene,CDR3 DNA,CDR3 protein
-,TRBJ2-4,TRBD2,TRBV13,TGTGCCAGCAGCATACGGGGAGGGGATGCGAACATTCAGTACTTC,CASSIRGGDANIQYF
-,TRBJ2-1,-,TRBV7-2,TGTGCCAGCAGCTTCCAGCGGGACAATGAGCAGTTCTTC,CASSFQRDNEQFF
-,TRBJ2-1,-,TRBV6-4,TGTGCCACCGCCCCTAGGCCCAACAATGAGCAGTTCTTC,CATAPRPNNEQFF
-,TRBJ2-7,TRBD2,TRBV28,TGTGCCAGCAGTTTGTCGACTAGCGGCTACGAGCAGTACTTC,CASSLSTSGYEQYF
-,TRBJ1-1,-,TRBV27,TGTGCCAGCAGTTTAGGCAGGGGGAACACTGAAGCTTTCTTT,CASSLGRGNTEAFF
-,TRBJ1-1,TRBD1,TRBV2,TGTGCCAGCAGTCCTCGTCCCGGGACAGGGACCACTGAAGCTTTCTTT,CASSPRPGTGTTEAFF
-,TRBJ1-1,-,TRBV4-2,TGTGCCAGCAGCCAGCCTCAAGCCGAAGCTTTCTTT,CASSQPQAEAFF
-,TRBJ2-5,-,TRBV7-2,TGTGCCAGCAGCTTAGACAGGGAGACCCAGTACTTC,CASSLDRETQYF
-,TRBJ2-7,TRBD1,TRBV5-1,TGCGCCAGCAGCTTTGATCCCGGGACAGACTACGAGCAGTACTTC,CASSFDPGTDYEQYF
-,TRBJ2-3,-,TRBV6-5,TGTGCCAGCAGTTACCAGGTTGCGGGAGATACGCAGTATTTT,CASSYQVAGDTQYF
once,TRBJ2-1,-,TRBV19,TGTGCCAGTAGTACGGACTACGGGATGGGGCAGTTCTTC,CASSTDYGMGQFF
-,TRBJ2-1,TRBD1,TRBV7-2,TGTGCCAGCAGCTTAGTTCGAGACAGGGGGAGGAATGAGCAGTTCTTC,CASSLVRDRGRNEQFF
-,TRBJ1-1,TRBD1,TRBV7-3,TGTGCCAGCAGCCTCCGAAGAACCGGGACAGTGGCTTTCTTT,CASSLRRTGTVAFF
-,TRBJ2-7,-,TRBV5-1,TGCGCCAGCAGCTTGGGACAGGTAACCTACGAGCAGTACTTC,CASSLGQVTYEQYF